These 9 T cell receptor beta chains were sequenced from one sample in a study of T cell changes during pregnancy in multiple sclerosis. This table comes from immunoSEQ multiplex PCR, and its TCRdb copy is limited to in-frame clones, with some not included. The profile shows 43,000 or so clones, around 90% of them singletons. The material was peripheral blood, obtained in the first trimester of pregnancy. These receptors were collected from a female donor with multiple sclerosis, enrolled in a pregnancy study.

This sequence joins TRBV30 and TRBJ1-6; TRBD1 aligns across 7 bases. The V gene end was trimmed by 3 bases and the J gene end by 13 bases; junction bases not matched to a gene: 15. Germline loops: CDR1 GTSNPN, CDR2 SVGIG (reference sequence). The CDR3 runs to 15 residues. This CDR3 is CAWSRPGQALSPLHF. The CDR3 coding sequence is TGTGCCTGGAGCCGCCCTGGACAGGCCCTTAGCCCCCTCCACTTT.

V and J are TRBV25-1 and TRBJ2-1; possibly TRBD1 for D (5 bases). The CDR3 has 14 residues. V was shortened by 3 bases and J by 9 bases, with 15 bases between the two germline ends. The germline V gene has CDR1 MGHDK and CDR2 SYGVNS. This CDR3 reads CASSEWGLMGEQFF. DNA for the CDR3: TGTGCCAGCAGTGAGTGGGGCCTCATGGGTGAGCAGTTCTTC.

The chain recombines TRBV10-3 with TRBJ1-5; 7 bases fit TRBD1. This CDR3 region has 14 residues. Trimming at V came to 10 bases and at J to 2 bases, leaving 8 bases not matched to a gene. CDR1 and CDR2 (germline): ENHRY, SYGVKD. The CDR3 DNA sequence: TGTGCCAAATACAGGGGTTTCGGCAATCAGCCCCAGCATTTT. It codes for CAKYRGFGNQPQHF.

The chain links TRBV5-6 to TRBJ2-5, with D uncertain. The V end lost 5 bases, the J end lost 5 bases, and 19 bases lay between the germline ends. There are 15 residues in the CDR3. CDR1 and CDR2 (germline): SGHDT, YYEEEE. CDR3 residues: CASSDPRATWETQYF. The CDR3 DNA follows: TGTGCCAGCAGTGACCCTCGTGCGACTTGGGAGACCCAGTACTTC.

V and J are TRBV7-2 and TRBJ2-7; 7 nucleotides match TRBD1. Trimming at V came to 5 bases and at J to 1 base, leaving 17 bases not matched to a gene. Looked up from germline, CDR1 is SGHTA and CDR2 is FQGNSA. This CDR3 contains 18 residues. CDR3 DNA: TGTGCCAGCAGCAAGAGGGCCTTAAGACAGGGCCTATCCTACGAGCAGTACTTC. This codes for CASSKRALRQGLSYEQYF.

V usage is TRBV2 and J usage is TRBJ1-2, with TRBD1 matching over 7 bases. This CDR3 has 13 residues. Germline trimming cut 7 bases from V and 4 bases from J; bases unmatched to any gene: 6. Per the germline V gene, CDR1 is SNHLY and CDR2 is FYNNEI. DNA of the CDR3: TGTGCCAGCAAGACAGGGCTGACCTATGGCTACACCTTC. It specifies CASKTGLTYGYTF. The full variable domain, rest sourced from reference TRBV2 and TRBJ1-2, is EPEVTQTPSHQVTQMGQEVILRCVPISNHLYFYWYRQILGQKVEFLVSFYNNEISEKSEIFDDQFSVERPDGSNFTLKIRSTKLEDSAMYFCASKTGLTYGYTFGSGTRLTVV.

This chain links TRBV5-1 with TRBJ2-1, with 8 bases lining up with TRBD1. CDR1 is SGHRS and CDR2 is YFSETQ in the germline V gene. The CDR3 runs 17 residues. Trimming at V came to 5 bases and at J to 7 bases, leaving 17 bases not matched to a gene. Here the CDR3 DNA reads TGCGCCAGCAGGCCTCAACTTATAGGACAGGGTGGGAATGAGCAGTTCTTC. Translating gives CASRPQLIGQGGNEQFF.

This chain uses TRBV6-1 with TRBJ2-7; 10 bases line up with TRBD2. CDR1 and CDR2 (germline): MNHNS, SASEGT. Germline trimming cut 4 bases from V and 5 bases from J; bases unmatched to any gene: 8. This CDR3 comprises 15 residues. CDR3 residues: CASSVQRGGQNEQYF. The DNA for the CDR3 is TGTGCCAGCAGTGTCCAGCGGGGGGGCCAGAACGAGCAGTACTTC.

This rearrangement joins TRBV19 to TRBJ1-5; TRBD1 is a possible D gene (6 bases). Germline CDR1 and CDR2: LNHDA and SQIVND (reference sequence). Trimming stripped 7 bases from V and 2 bases from J, with 15 bases between. The CDR3 runs to 15 residues. The CDR3 region is CASNAGARGNQPQHF. For the CDR3, the DNA is TGTGCCAGTAACGCGGGGGCCCGAGGCAATCAGCCCCAGCATTTT.